This T cell receptor beta chain was profiled in a study of post-analysis software for immune sequencing data. Study information: The patients showed relapsing-remitting, secondary progressive and progressive-relapsing multiple sclerosis courses.

This clonotype has a handful of counts. Its antigen is undetermined. Study-level results: Significantly decreased normalized Chao1 diversity was recorded for multiple sclerosis patients relative to controls. The five TRBV segments detected at higher frequency in patients than in controls included TRBV5-6, TRBV5-1 and TRBV20-1.

Each TCR beta cDNA library carried unique molecular identifiers. Approximately 450,000 cDNA molecules were recovered from an input of roughly 0.85 to 10 million T cells. In TCRdb, the PCR reads were re-called with MiXCR into one record per CDR3 protein. This table holds hundreds of thousands of distinct CDR3 sequences, 55% to 60% found once. CDR1 is DFQATT, CDR2 SNEGSKA, per germline (reference sequence). The CDR3 contains 17 residues. The origin of this receptor is a girl aged 2-10 years with multiple sclerosis. The chain links TRBV20-1 to TRBJ2-1; 8 nucleotides match TRBD2. The DNA end is a closer match to TRBJ2-7, so the J assignment may be wrong. Sequencing was performed on blood. The CDR3 nucleotides read TGCAGTGCTAGAGCCCCGACCGGGACTAGTGCCTACAATGAGCAGTACTTC. It is translated as CSARAPTGTSAYNEQYF.